This note documents a single TCR beta chain sequence. A second about 7 to 12 cycle PCR used barcoded and J-beta primers. Every molecule of cDNA carried a tag from a template-switch adaptor with 12 random nucleotides. TCRdb recomputed calls from the 5' RACE reads with MiXCR, one row per CDR3 protein. The repertoire has about 1,400,000 distinct CDR3 sequences, approximately 59% of them found once; the top ten carry 5% to 7%. Germline V gene lookup returns CDR1 MDHEN and CDR2 SYDVKM. The CDR3 totals 16 residues. The sample belongs to a study of blood T cells in healthy people across ages. Total RNA was extracted at no less than 6 micrograms per sample.

The clonotype comes from a man in his late teens or twenties in good health. The sample consisted of blood. The genes are TRBV28 and TRBJ2-4; D assignment may be TRBD1 or TRBD2 (5 bases each). Gene TRBJ2-5 matches the end of the DNA better, so the J call may be wrong. The CDR3 DNA sequence: TGTGCCAGCAGTCCCAGTTGGGGACCCCCAAAAGGGACCCAGTACTTC. Translation: CASSPSWGPPKGTQYF.